The 13 T cell receptor beta chains reported below all come from one sample, sequenced in a study of radiation and T cells in renal cell carcinoma. This sample's treatment: 15 Gy SBRT to primary tumor, nephrectomy 4 weeks later. Repertoires were generated with immunoSEQ multiplex PCR, while TCRdb's copy carries only in-frame clones and drops some. The repertoire consists of several thousand clones, with around 50% occurring once and the leading ten covering around 21%. Sequenced material: tumor tissue, taken from a patient whose treatment included radiotherapy and nephrectomy. The receptors shown here come from a man aged 55 to 70 with renal cell carcinoma.

In this sample, this clone turned up a few times. CDR3 DNA: TGCGCCAGCAGTGAGTCCATACTCCTAGCGGTCACCTCCTACGAGCAGTACTTC. This translates into CASSESILLAVTSYEQYF. The chain uses TRBV10-2 and TRBJ2-7, with 7 bases lining up with TRBD2. The CDR3 is 18 amino acids. Looked up from germline, CDR1 is WSHSY and CDR2 is SAAADI. V trimming: 0 bases; J trimming: 0 bases; junction bases outside the gene matches: 11.

This clone was counted between two and nine times. This chain joins TRBV19 and TRBJ1-5, with 10 bases aligning to TRBD1. V was clipped by 9 bases and J by 2 bases; unmatched bases: 10. This CDR3 is built from 16 residues. From germline, CDR1 is LNHDA and CDR2 SQIVND (reference sequence). The CDR3 is CASTNTGTGGNQPQHF. CDR3 DNA sequence: TGTGCCAGCACAAACACCGGGACAGGGGGCAATCAGCCCCAGCATTTT.

This chain links TRBV6-1 with TRBJ1-3; perhaps TRBD1 as D (5 bases). The CDR3 runs to 15 residues. Germline loops: CDR1 MNHNS, CDR2 SASEGT. Trimming took off 5 bases at V and 1 base at J, with 12 bases between the two ends. CDR3 bases: TGTGCCAGCAGTCCGCAGGGTGGGTCTGGAAACACCATATATTTT. This translates into CASSPQGGSGNTIYF.

The rearrangement uses TRBV2 and TRBJ2-7, with D hard to call. Germline values: CDR1 SNHLY, CDR2 FYNNEI. The V end was cut by 6 bases, the J end by 5 bases, with 20 bases between. The CDR3 is made up of 15 amino acids. CDR3 nucleotides: TGTGCCAGCAGGGATTACGTGGAAGGTTTTCACGAGCAGTACTTC. Its protein is CASRDYVEGFHEQYF.

This clone has just a few counts. The rearrangement links TRBV27 to TRBJ2-1; D might be TRBD2 (6 bases). V lost 5 bases to trimming and J lost 1 base, with 9 bases between them. CDR1 and CDR2 (germline): MNHEY, SMNVEV (reference sequence). The CDR3 has 14 amino acids. The CDR3 sequence: CASSTGVSYNEQFF. DNA for the CDR3: TGTGCCAGCAGTACGGGAGTTTCCTACAATGAGCAGTTCTTC.

The chain is built from TRBV6-4 and TRBJ1-1; unclear D gene. The CDR3 runs to 13 residues. CDR1 is MRHNA, CDR2 SNTAGT, per germline. V gave up 4 bases and J gave up 1 base, with 7 bases separating them. This chain's CDR3 is CASSATENTEAFF. Written as DNA, the CDR3 is TGTGCCAGCAGTGCCACCGAGAACACTGAAGCTTTCTTT.

The genes are TRBV18 and TRBJ2-7; TRBD1 might be the D (6 bases). The CDR3 extends over 16 amino acids. Germline assignment: CDR1 KGHSH and CDR2 LQKENI. Trimming removed 0 bases at V and 0 bases at J, with 12 bases between. The CDR3 DNA reads as TGTGCCAGCTCACCACCGCCAGGGGTAGGCTCCTACGAGCAGTACTTC. Protein sequence: CASSPPPGVGSYEQYF.

This clone is medium-sized (0.01 to 0.1%). V and J are TRBV4-3 and TRBJ2-7; D call uncertain. Trimming stripped 0 bases from V and 3 bases from J, with 9 bases between. The CDR3 has 14 amino acids. Germline V gives CDR1 LGHNA, CDR2 YSLEER. DNA for the CDR3: TGCGCCAGCAGCCAAGATTCCTGGGACTACGAGCAGTACTTC. This codes for CASSQDSWDYEQYF.

The V call is TRBV6-5, the J call TRBJ2-7; a weak D match, TRBD1 (6 bases). V shed 0 bases and J shed 3 bases, with 9 bases lying between them. The CDR3 has 14 residues. Germline V gene data show CDR1 as MNHEY and CDR2 as SVGAGI. CDR3 in DNA: TGTGCCAGCAGTTACTCGGGCAGGGGCTACGAGCAGTACTTC. It translates to CASSYSGRGYEQYF.

This clone has a handful of counts. The chain recombines TRBV6-1 with TRBJ1-2; 7 bases match TRBD1. The CDR3 has 15 amino acids. CDR1 and CDR2 (germline): MNHNS, SASEGT. The J segment lost 0 bases and the V segment lost 2 bases, leaving 3 bases of the junction unmatched. CDR3 in DNA: TGTGCCAGCAGTGAATTCCAGGGGGCTAACTATGGCTACACCTTC. It specifies CASSEFQGANYGYTF.

V gene TRBV28 combines with J gene TRBJ1-1; 12 bases agree with TRBD1. Trimming at V came to 3 bases and at J to 5 bases, leaving 7 bases not matched to a gene. This CDR3 region has 16 residues. Germline V CDR1 and CDR2: MDHEN, SYDVKM. The CDR3 DNA follows: TGTGCCAGCAGTTTTCGCGGGACAGGGGGCAGGACTGAAGCTTTCTTT. This translates into CASSFRGTGGRTEAFF.

This chain links TRBV6-1 with TRBJ1-1; possibly TRBD1 for D (5 bases). Looked up from germline, CDR1 is MNHNS and CDR2 is SASEGT. V lost 3 bases and J 8 bases, leaving 13 bases between the germline ends. The CDR3 has 13 amino acids. Written as DNA, the CDR3 is TGTGCCAGCAGTGATCACTTCAGGGACGAAGCTTTCTTT. Protein: CASSDHFRDEAFF.

V gene TRBV28 combines with J gene TRBJ1-4, with D unclear. CDR3 size: 15 residues. Germline CDR1 is MDHEN and CDR2 is SYDVKM. Trimming removed 4 bases from V and 8 bases from J, with 17 bases in between. The CDR3 reads CASSSPVTWVEKLFF. The CDR3 nucleotides are TGTGCCAGCAGTTCACCAGTGACCTGGGTGGAAAAACTGTTTTTT.